This section outlines one T cell receptor (beta chain) sequence together with its context. Lacking the conserved final phenylalanine or tryptophan, this CDR3 likely reflects a read error. These data originate in a study of T cells in Graves' hyperthyroidism and ophthalmopathy. The CDR3 runs to 15 residues. Looked up from germline, CDR1 is SGDLS and CDR2 is YYNGEE. After removal of 0 bases from V and 4 bases from J, the junction contained 5 bases not matched to a gene. For ophthalmopathy patients, the Clinical Activity Score was at least 3 and the NOSPECS grade at least 4; duration was under 3 months. Orbital computed tomography and thyroid ultrasound, together with serum TRAb and thyroxine and clinical symptoms, were used for diagnoses. Amplification targeted TCR beta CDR3 regions from RNA transcripts. The HTBI primer set drove a first-round RT-PCR of the TCR CDR3. One entry per CDR3 protein, called by TCRdb with MiXCR from the multiplex PCR reads. The data show about 59,000 distinct CDR3 sequences, with about 57% seen just once and about 3.3% held by the top ten.

V is TRBV9 and J is TRBJ2-7; 9 nucleotides line up with TRBD2. The receptor was isolated from an older woman with Graves' ophthalmopathy. The sample was blood. CDR3 region: CASSVGERGAYEQYS. As DNA, the CDR3 is TGTGCCAGCAGCGTAGGGGAGCGGGGGGCTTACGAGCAGTACTCC.